This T cell receptor beta chain was identified in a study of Ad26.COV2.S vaccination and SARS-CoV-2 variants. Losses at the gene ends were 2 bases for V and 0 bases for J; bases not matched to a gene: 18. This CDR3 contains 21 residues. Germline CDR1 is GTSNPN and CDR2 is SVGIG (reference sequence). On this clone itself: Its antigen remains unknown.

Study observations and caveats: Following vaccination, spike-specific CD8+ and CD4+ T cell responses reportedly exhibited substantial breadth. Placebo recipients showed lower spike-specific TCR breadth than vaccinees.

Noted treatment: approximately 18 received Ad26.COV2.S at low or high dose, single or two shots; about five received placebo; per-sample allocation not given. Sampling happened 63 days after the first vaccine or placebo injection. Sequencing used immunoSEQ multiplex PCR; TCRdb keeps in-frame clones, though not all of them. The table lists about 330,000 clones, around 90% of them singletons. This chain connects TRBV30 to TRBJ1-6; 8 bases are a match to TRBD1. This clonotype was obtained from a person between 18 and 65 years old who received the Ad26.COV2.S COVID-19 vaccine or a placebo. Sequencing was performed on peripheral blood, taken in a trial of Ad26.COV2.S vaccine versus placebo. The CDR3 region has the DNA TGTGCCTGGAGTCCCTGGAGGACAGGGACATGGACCAGCTCCTATAATTCACCCCTCCACTTT. Translating gives CAWSPWRTGTWTSSYNSPLHF.